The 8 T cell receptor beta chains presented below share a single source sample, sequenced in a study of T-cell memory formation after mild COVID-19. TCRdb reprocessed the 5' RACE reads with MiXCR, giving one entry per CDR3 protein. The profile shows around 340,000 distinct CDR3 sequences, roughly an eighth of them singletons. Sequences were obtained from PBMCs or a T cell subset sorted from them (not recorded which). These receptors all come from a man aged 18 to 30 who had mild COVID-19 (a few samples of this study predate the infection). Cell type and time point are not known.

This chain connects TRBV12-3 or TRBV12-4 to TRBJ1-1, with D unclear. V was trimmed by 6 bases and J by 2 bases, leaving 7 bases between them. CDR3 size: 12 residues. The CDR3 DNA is TGTGCCAGCAGACTATCTAACACTGAAGCTTTCTTT. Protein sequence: CASRLSNTEAFF.

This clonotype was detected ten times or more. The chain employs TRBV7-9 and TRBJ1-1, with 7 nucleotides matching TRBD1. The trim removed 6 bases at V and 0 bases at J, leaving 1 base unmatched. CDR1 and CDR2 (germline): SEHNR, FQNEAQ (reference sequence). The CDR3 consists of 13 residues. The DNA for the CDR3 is TGTGCCAGCAGACAGGGGATGAACACTGAAGCTTTCTTT. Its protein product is CASRQGMNTEAFF.

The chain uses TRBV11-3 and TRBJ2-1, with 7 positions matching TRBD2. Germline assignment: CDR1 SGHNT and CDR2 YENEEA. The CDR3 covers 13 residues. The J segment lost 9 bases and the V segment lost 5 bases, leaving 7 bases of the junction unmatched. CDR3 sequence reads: CASSPGGYGEQFF. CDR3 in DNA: TGTGCCAGCAGCCCGGGGGGTTATGGTGAGCAGTTCTTC.

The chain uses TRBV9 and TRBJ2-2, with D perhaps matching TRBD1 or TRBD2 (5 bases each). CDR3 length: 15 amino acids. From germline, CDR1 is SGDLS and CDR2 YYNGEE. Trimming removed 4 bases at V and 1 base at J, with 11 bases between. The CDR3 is CASSTRGGNTGELFF. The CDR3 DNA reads TGTGCCAGCAGCACTCGGGGCGGGAACACCGGGGAGCTGTTTTTT. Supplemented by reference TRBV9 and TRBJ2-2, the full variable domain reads DSGVTQTPKHLITATGQRVTLRCSPRSGDLSVYWYQQSLDQGLQFLIQYYNGEERAKGNILERFSAQQFPDLHSELNLSSLELGDSALYFCASSTRGGNTGELFFGEGSRLTVL.

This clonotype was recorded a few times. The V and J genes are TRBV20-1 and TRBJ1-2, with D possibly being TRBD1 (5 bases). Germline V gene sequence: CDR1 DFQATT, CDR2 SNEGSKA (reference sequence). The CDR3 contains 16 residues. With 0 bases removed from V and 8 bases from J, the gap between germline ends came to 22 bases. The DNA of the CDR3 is TGCAGTGCTAGAGATGAAAGGAGTGGGGGAGTTGGAGGCTACACCTTC. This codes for CSARDERSGGVGGYTF.

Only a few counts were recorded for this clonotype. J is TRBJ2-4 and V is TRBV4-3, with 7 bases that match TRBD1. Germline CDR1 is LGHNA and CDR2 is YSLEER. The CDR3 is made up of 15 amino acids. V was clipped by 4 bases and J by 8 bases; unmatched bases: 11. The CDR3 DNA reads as TGCGCCAGCAGCCCTCAAACAGGGGTTCGAGACATTCAGTACTTC. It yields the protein CASSPQTGVRDIQYF.

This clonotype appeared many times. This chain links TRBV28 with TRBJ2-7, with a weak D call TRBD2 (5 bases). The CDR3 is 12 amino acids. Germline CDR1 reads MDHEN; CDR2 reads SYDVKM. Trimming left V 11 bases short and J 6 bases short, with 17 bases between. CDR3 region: CAASGPEGEQYV. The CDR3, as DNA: TGTGCCGCCTCCGGGCCAGAGGGCGAGCAGTACGTC.

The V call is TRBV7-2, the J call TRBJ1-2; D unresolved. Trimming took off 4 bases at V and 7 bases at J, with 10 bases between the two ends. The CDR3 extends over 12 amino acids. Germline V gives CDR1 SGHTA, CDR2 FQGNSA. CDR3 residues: CASSSQSGGYTF. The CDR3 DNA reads TGTGCCAGCAGCTCCCAATCTGGTGGCTACACCTTC.